Listed below are T cell receptor beta chains from one sample, sequenced in a study of read filtering for tumor transcriptome and immune sequencing. TCRdb reprocessed the reads via MiXCR and lists one record per CDR3 protein. The sample lists about 24,000 distinct CDR3 sequences, 20% to 25% occurring once. The sequenced sample consisted of a population of CD138-negative cells sorted from bone marrow. These receptors came from a donor older than 35 with multiple myeloma. CDR3s include the opening cysteine and the closing phenylalanine or tryptophan. D genes are given only for firm matches. A row's size may be missing; if present it is once, few, many or a size class.

many,NA,TRBJ1-1,TRBV10-3,CAISAGLRGGTEAFF,TGTGCCATCAGTGCCGGACTCCGAGGTGGCACTGAAGCTTTCTTT
NA,TRBD2,TRBJ2-3,TRBV29-1,CSERTSGREGDTQCF,TGCAGCGAACGGACCAGCGGGAGGGAGGGAGATACGCAGTGTTTT
many,NA,TRBJ1-3,TRBV10-2,CASIEWSGNTIYF,TGCGCCAGCATTGAGTGGTCTGGAAACACCATATATTTT
many,NA,TRBJ2-7,TRBV6-1,CASSDNPQREQYF,TGTGCCAGCAGTGACAACCCCCAGCGGGAGCAGTACTTC
many,NA,TRBJ1-5,TRBV2,CASTSLPGGNQPQHF,TGTGCCAGCACTAGCCTCCCCGGCGGCAATCAGCCCCAGCATTTT
many,TRBD2,TRBJ2-1,TRBV24-1,CATSDPLAGGFNEQFF,TGTGCCACCAGTGACCCTCTAGCGGGAGGTTTCAATGAGCAGTTCTTC
NA,NA,TRBJ1-3,TRBV12-3/TRBV12-4,CASSPFRDGNTIYF,TGTGCCAGCAGTCCTTTCCGAGATGGAAACACCATATATTTT
NA,NA,TRBJ2-6,TRBV20-1,CSAREGGTGANVLTF,TGCAGTGCTAGAGAAGGAGGGACTGGGGCCAACGTCCTGACTTTC
many,TRBD2,TRBJ2-5,TRBV7-9,CASSPVAGEGETQYF,TGTGCCAGCAGCCCTGTAGCGGGAGAGGGAGAGACCCAGTACTTC
NA,TRBD1,TRBJ2-7,TRBV19,CASRTLDRASYEQYF,TGTGCCAGTAGGACGCTGGACAGGGCCTCCTACGAGCAGTACTTC
many,NA,TRBJ2-5,TRBV5-4,CASSFGGSQETQYF,TGTGCCAGCAGCTTTGGAGGCAGCCAAGAGACCCAGTACTTC
few,NA,TRBJ2-4,TRBV24-1,CATSVDAAKNIQYF,TGTGCCACCAGTGTTGATGCTGCCAAAAACATTCAGTACTTC
NA,NA,TRBJ2-2,TRBV5-1,CASSSTLGSPNTGELLF,TGCGCCAGCAGCTCAACATTAGGGTCACCGAACACCGGGGAGCTGCTTTTT
many,TRBD2,TRBJ2-5,TRBV29-1,CSAGTSGMGQETQYF,TGCAGCGCGGGGACTAGCGGGATGGGCCAAGAGACCCAGTACTTC
many,NA,TRBJ1-2,TRBV3-1,CASSQGRTALGYTF,TGTGCCAGCAGCCAAGGCCGGACGGCCCTCGGCTACACCTTC
NA,TRBD2,TRBJ2-1,TRBV7-9,CAGSPREGRRNEQFF,TGTGCCGGCAGCCCCCGGGAGGGCAGGCGCAATGAGCAGTTCTTC
NA,TRBD1,TRBJ1-1,TRBV7-3,CTSSLLQGWEAFF,TGTACCAGCAGCTTACTACAGGGGTGGGAAGCTTTCTTT
many,NA,TRBJ2-7,TRBV6-5,CASSYGQPNYEQYF,TGTGCCAGCAGTTACGGACAGCCTAACTACGAGCAGTACTTC
few,NA,TRBJ2-3,TRBV2,CASNLGATDTQYF,TGTGCCAGCAATTTGGGAGCCACAGATACGCAGTATTTT
many,TRBD2,TRBJ2-7,TRBV10-3,CATTGLASYEQYF,TGTGCCACTACGGGACTAGCCAGCTACGAGCAGTACTTC
many,TRBD2,TRBJ2-5,TRBV3-1,CASSLGLAGVGETQYF,TGTGCCAGCAGCCTAGGACTAGCGGGAGTAGGGGAGACCCAGTACTTC
many,TRBD2,TRBJ2-5,TRBV5-1,CASSRTGTTTQETQYF,TGCGCCAGCAGCCGTACCGGGACTACGACTCAAGAGACCCAGTACTTC
many,NA,TRBJ2-1,TRBV21-1,CASSKRASGRFYNEQFF,TGTGCCAGCAGCAAAAGGGCTAGCGGGAGGTTCTACAATGAGCAGTTCTTC
many,NA,TRBJ2-5,TRBV4-2,CASSRGYQETQYF,TGTGCCAGCAGCCGGGGGTACCAAGAGACCCAGTACTTC
few,TRBD2,TRBJ2-1,TRBV10-1,CASSPISGIGLYNEQFF,TGCGCCAGCAGCCCGATAAGCGGGATTGGACTCTACAATGAGCAGTTCTTC
many,TRBD2,TRBJ2-1,TRBV20-1,CSAREAGGSRSSYNEQFF,TGCAGTGCTAGGGAAGCGGGAGGGTCGAGGAGCTCCTACAATGAGCAGTTCTTC
many,NA,TRBJ1-1,TRBV2,CASSITGLGGGTEAFF,TGTGCCAGCAGTATTACCGGACTGGGAGGAGGCACTGAAGCTTTCTTT
many,NA,TRBJ2-1,TRBV7-2,CASSLTNNEQFF,TGTGCCAGCAGTCTTACTAACAATGAGCAGTTCTTC
many,TRBD1,TRBJ2-2,TRBV14,CASSTGTGGVKAGELFF,TGTGCCAGCAGCACCGGGACAGGGGGCGTAAAGGCCGGGGAGCTGTTTTTT
many,NA,TRBJ2-7,TRBV3-1,CASSQEFDTSYEQYF,TGTGCCAGCAGCCAAGAATTTGATACAAGCTACGAGCAGTACTTC
many,NA,TRBJ2-3,TRBV5-1,CASSETDTQYF,TGCGCCAGCAGTGAGACAGATACGCAGTATTTT
many,NA,TRBJ2-1,TRBV29-1,CSVCEISYNEQFF,TGCAGCGTTTGTGAGATTTCCTACAATGAGCAGTTCTTC
many,TRBD1,TRBJ2-7,TRBV12-3/TRBV12-4,CVSSLDRAGYEQYF,TGTGTCAGCAGTTTAGACAGGGCCGGGTACGAGCAGTACTTC
many,NA,TRBJ2-7,TRBV20-1,CSAAKGGFGEQYF,TGCAGTGCTGCTAAGGGGGGCTTCGGGGAGCAGTACTTC
many,NA,TRBJ2-7,TRBV9,CASSGLETSYEQYF,TGTGCCAGCAGCGGACTTGAGACCTCCTACGAGCAGTACTTC
medium-sized,TRBD1,TRBJ2-1,TRBV11-3,CASSLQGASYNEQFF,TGTGCCAGCAGCCTACAGGGGGCGTCCTACAATGAGCAGTTCTTC
medium-sized,NA,TRBJ2-1,TRBV29-1,CSHLARTEQFF,TGCAGCCATTTAGCGAGGACTGAGCAGTTCTTC
many,NA,TRBJ2-1,TRBV7-8,CASSLERQLNEQFF,TGTGCCAGCAGCTTAGAGAGGCAGCTCAATGAGCAGTTCTTC
medium-sized,NA,TRBJ2-2,TRBV3-1,CASSPRQAGNTGELFF,TGTGCCAGCAGCCCACGACAGGCCGGGAACACCGGGGAGCTGTTTTTT
many,NA,TRBJ2-1,TRBV29-1,CSVEGNSGMSSYNEQFF,TGCAGCGTTGAAGGTAATAGTGGAATGAGCTCCTACAATGAGCAGTTCTTC
NA,NA,TRBJ2-7,TRBV18,CASSPGSGLRGQYF,TGTGCCAGCTCACCAGGTTCAGGACTTCGTGGGCAGTACTTC
NA,TRBD2,TRBJ2-1,TRBV29-1,CSVESVAGAPNELFF,TGCAGCGTTGAAAGCGTAGCGGGAGCCCCCAATGAGCTGTTCTTC